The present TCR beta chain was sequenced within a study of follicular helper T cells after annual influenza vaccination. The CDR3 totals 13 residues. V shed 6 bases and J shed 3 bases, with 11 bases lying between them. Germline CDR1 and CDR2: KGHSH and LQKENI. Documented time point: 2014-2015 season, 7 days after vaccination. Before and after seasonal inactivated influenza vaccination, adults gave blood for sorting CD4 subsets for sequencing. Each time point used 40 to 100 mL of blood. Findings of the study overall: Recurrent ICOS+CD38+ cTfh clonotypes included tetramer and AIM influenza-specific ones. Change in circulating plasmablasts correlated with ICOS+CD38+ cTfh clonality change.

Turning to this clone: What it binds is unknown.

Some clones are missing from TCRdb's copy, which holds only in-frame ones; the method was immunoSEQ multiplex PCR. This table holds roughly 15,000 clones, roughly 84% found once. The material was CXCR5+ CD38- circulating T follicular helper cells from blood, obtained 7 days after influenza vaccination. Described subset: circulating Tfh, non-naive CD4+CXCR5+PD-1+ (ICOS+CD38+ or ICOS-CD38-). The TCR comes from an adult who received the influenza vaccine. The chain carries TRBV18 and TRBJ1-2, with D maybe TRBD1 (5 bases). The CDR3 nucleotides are TGTGCCAGCTCCCTGGACACCCACTATGGCTACACCTTC. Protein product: CASSLDTHYGYTF.